The source of this T cell receptor (beta chain) is a study of siplizumab effects on memory and regulatory T cells. TCRdb's copy holds only in-frame clones and misses some; the assay was immunoSEQ multiplex PCR. The table shows over 100,000 clones, with approximately 93% occurring only once. Trimming shortened V by 0 bases and J by 10 bases, and 13 bases separated the two germline ends. The germline gives CDR1 LNHNV, CDR2 YYDKDF (reference sequence). The CDR3 spans 14 residues. The material sequenced was Tregs sorted from blood. This chain uses TRBV15 with TRBJ2-1; D call uncertain. The sequence derives from a human donor in good health. The CDR3 nucleotides are TGTGCCACCAGCAGAGATCTGGGCGCCGGGGAGCAGTTCTTC. Protein product: CATSRDLGAGEQFF. Combining the CDR3 with reference TRBV15 and TRBJ2-1 gives the whole variable domain DAMVIQNPRYQVTQFGKPVTLSCSQTLNHNVMYWYQQKSSQAPKLLFHYYDKDFNNEADTPDNFQSRRPNTSFCFLDIRSPGLGDTAMYLCATSRDLGAGEQFFGPGTRLTVL.